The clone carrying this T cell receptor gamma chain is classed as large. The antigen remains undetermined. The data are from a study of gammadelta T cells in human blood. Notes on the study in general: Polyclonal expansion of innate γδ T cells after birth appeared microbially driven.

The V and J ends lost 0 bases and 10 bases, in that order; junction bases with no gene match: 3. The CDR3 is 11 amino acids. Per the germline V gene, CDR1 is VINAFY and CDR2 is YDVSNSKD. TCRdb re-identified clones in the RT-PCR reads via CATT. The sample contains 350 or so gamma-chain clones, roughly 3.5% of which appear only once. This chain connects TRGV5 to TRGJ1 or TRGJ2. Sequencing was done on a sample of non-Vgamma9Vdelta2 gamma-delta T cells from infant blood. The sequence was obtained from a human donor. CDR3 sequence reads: CATWDRLKKLF. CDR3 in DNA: TGTGCCACCTGGGACAGGCTAAAGAAACTCTTT.